Below are 28 T cell receptor beta chains sequenced from a single sample in a study of blood T cell repertoires in COVID-19. Assay: immunoSEQ multiplex PCR; the TCRdb copy retains only in-frame clones and omits some. The sample carries some 350,000 clones, roughly 90% recorded once. Sequencing was done on a sample of peripheral blood. These receptors all come from a woman younger than 45 with COVID-19, enrolled during active disease.

The chain recombines TRBV28 with TRBJ1-6; 7 bases agree with TRBD1. The CDR3 loop spans 18 amino acids. Germline CDR1 is MDHEN and CDR2 is SYDVKM. Trimming at V came to 6 bases and at J to 0 bases, leaving 11 bases not matched to a gene. CDR3 in amino acids: CASSRGQRRGSYNSPLHF. CDR3 bases: TGTGCCAGCAGCCGGGGACAGCGGAGAGGCTCCTATAATTCACCCCTCCACTTT.

This rearrangement joins TRBV4-1 to TRBJ2-2; tentatively, D is TRBD2 (6 bases). Germline CDR1 MGHRA, CDR2 YSYEKL. The ends were cut back, 4 bases at V and 6 bases at J, with 12 bases in the middle. This CDR3 is 14 amino acids long. The CDR3 here is CASSPGGRSGELFF. CDR3 in DNA: TGCGCCAGCAGCCCCGGGGGAAGGTCCGGGGAGCTGTTTTTT.

This CDR3 is CASSPRDSHNEQYF. The CDR3 DNA follows: TGTGCCAGCAGTCCGCGGGACAGTCACAACGAGCAGTACTTC. This chain connects TRBV6-2 or TRBV6-3 to TRBJ2-7; a possible D gene is TRBD1 (7 bases). This CDR3 is 14 amino acids long. The germline CDR1 and CDR2 sequences are MNHEY and SVGEGT. Trimming stripped 5 bases from V and 5 bases from J, with 16 bases between.

This chain uses TRBV15 with TRBJ2-1; possibly TRBD2 for D (6 bases). Per the germline V gene, CDR1 is LNHNV and CDR2 is YYDKDF (reference sequence). V shed 0 bases and J shed 7 bases, with 22 bases lying between them. This CDR3 comprises 18 residues. For the CDR3, the DNA is TGTGCCACCAGCAGAGATATGGAGACTGGGGGGATATTAAATGAGCAGTTCTTC. This sequence encodes CATSRDMETGGILNEQFF. The full variable domain, rest sourced from reference TRBV15 and TRBJ2-1, is DAMVIQNPRYQVTQFGKPVTLSCSQTLNHNVMYWYQQKSSQAPKLLFHYYDKDFNNEADTPDNFQSRRPNTSFCFLDIRSPGLGDTAMYLCATSRDMETGGILNEQFFGPGTRLTVL.

V is TRBV5-4 and J is TRBJ1-1, with 9 bases lining up with TRBD1. Germline lookup yields CDR1 SGHNT and CDR2 YYREEE (reference sequence). The CDR3 contains 17 residues. Losses at the gene ends were 0 bases for V and 4 bases for J; bases not matched to a gene: 10. The CDR3 nucleotides are TGTGCCAGCAGCTTGGATGCGGGGACAGGGAGGCGCACTGAAGCTTTCTTT. Protein: CASSLDAGTGRRTEAFF.

The chain has TRBV7-2 and TRBJ1-2; TRBD1 might be the D (6 bases). V lost 1 base and J 2 bases, leaving 8 bases between the germline ends. The germline CDR1 and CDR2 sequences are SGHTA and FQGNSA. The CDR3 runs to 14 residues. The CDR3 loop is CASSLEGQNYGYTF. In nucleotides, the CDR3 is TGTGCCAGCAGCTTAGAGGGACAAAACTATGGCTACACCTTC.

The rearrangement uses TRBV29-1 and TRBJ2-7, with a tentative D call TRBD1 (6 bases). This CDR3 spans 12 amino acids. The V and J ends lost 7 bases and 1 base respectively, with 11 bases between them. Germline CDR1 SQVTM, CDR2 ANQGSEA. The CDR3, as DNA: TGCAGCGCCACCAGGGGTTCCTACGAGCAGTACTTC. As protein: CSATRGSYEQYF.

This clone has at least ten counts. The J gene is TRBJ1-4, the V gene TRBV7-2; TRBD1 is a possible D gene (5 bases). The CDR3 consists of 15 residues. V dropped 4 bases and J dropped 3 bases, with 12 bases sitting between them. Looked up from germline, CDR1 is SGHTA and CDR2 is FQGNSA. CDR3 sequence: CASSWRDAPNEKLFF. CDR3 sequence (DNA): TGTGCCAGCAGCTGGCGGGACGCCCCTAATGAAAAACTGTTTTTT.

Concerning this clone itself: This sample also contains other DNA sequences that code for the same CDR3. The V and J genes are TRBV3-1 (or the pseudogene TRBV3-2) and TRBJ1-1; D not certain. This CDR3 is built from 13 residues. Germline V gene data show CDR1 as LGHDT and CDR2 as YNNKEL (reference sequence). Trimming shortened V by 2 bases and J by 2 bases, and 6 bases separated the two germline ends. The CDR3 sequence is CASSQSVNTEAFF. The CDR3 DNA reads TGTGCCAGCAGCCAATCGGTCAACACTGAAGCTTTCTTT.

This clone was detected once. The rearrangement joins TRBV9 to TRBJ2-2; D gene unclear. Trimming left V 3 bases short and J 5 bases short, with 8 bases between. CDR1 and CDR2 (germline): SGDLS, YYNGEE. The CDR3 sequence is 13 residues long. The CDR3 spells CASSDRQTGELFF. The CDR3 coding sequence is TGTGCCAGCAGCGATCGACAAACCGGGGAGCTGTTTTTT.

This chain uses TRBV10-2 with TRBJ1-2; TRBD1 is a possible D gene (5 bases). Germline lookup yields CDR1 WSHSY and CDR2 SAAADI. V was trimmed by 2 bases and J by 4 bases, leaving 11 bases between them. The CDR3 totals 14 residues. In DNA, the CDR3 is TGCGCCAGCAGTGAGGGGGGGAGGCTCTATGGCTACACCTTC. Encoded protein: CASSEGGRLYGYTF.

This clone showed up just once. The CDR3 spells CSASSGGNGYTF. In DNA, the CDR3 is TGCAGTGCTAGTTCGGGGGGCAATGGCTACACCTTC. The chain combines TRBV20-1 with TRBJ1-2, with a tentative D call TRBD1 (6 bases). CDR3 length: 12 residues. V lost 3 bases, J lost 6 bases, and 11 bases lay in between. Germline V gives CDR1 DFQATT, CDR2 SNEGSKA (reference sequence).

The chain carries TRBV2 and TRBJ2-5, with D maybe TRBD2 (6 bases). Germline loops: CDR1 SNHLY, CDR2 FYNNEI. This CDR3 region has 13 residues. V gave up 2 bases and J gave up 12 bases, with 16 bases separating them. DNA of the CDR3: TGTGCCAGCAGTGAACCCCCCCTAGCGCAAAAGTACTTC. This translates into CASSEPPLAQKYF. Drawing the rest from reference TRBV2 and TRBJ2-5, the complete variable domain is EPEVTQTPSHQVTQMGQEVILRCVPISNHLYFYWYRQILGQKVEFLVSFYNNEISEKSEIFDDQFSVERPDGSNFTLKIRSTKLEDSAMYFCASSEPPLAQKYFGPGTRLLVL.

This sequence joins TRBV23-1 and TRBJ2-1; no clear D gene. TRBV23-1 is given ORF status, its function remaining uncertain. This CDR3 is built from 13 residues. V was trimmed by 4 bases and J by 7 bases, leaving 11 bases between them. The CDR3 nucleotides are TGCGCCAGCAGTCCAACAGTCTATAATGAGCAGTTCTTC. Translating gives CASSPTVYNEQFF.

The chain uses TRBV19 and TRBJ1-1; 8 bases align to TRBD1. This CDR3 is 15 amino acids long. Per the germline V gene, CDR1 is LNHDA and CDR2 is SQIVND (reference sequence). Germline trimming cut 3 bases from V and 1 base from J; bases unmatched to any gene: 4. Here the CDR3 reads CASSMTGEGNTEAFF. Written as DNA, the CDR3 is TGTGCCAGTAGTATGACAGGGGAGGGGAACACTGAAGCTTTCTTT.

The rearrangement uses TRBV7-2 and TRBJ2-3, with 11 bases aligning to TRBD2. From germline, CDR1 is SGHTA and CDR2 FQGNSA. V dropped 0 bases and J dropped 2; count of bases not matched to a gene: 7. The CDR3 extends over 18 amino acids. The CDR3: CASSLAIPGLAATDTQYF. In DNA, the CDR3 is TGTGCCAGCAGCTTAGCCATACCGGGACTAGCGGCCACAGATACGCAGTATTTT.

This clone appeared once. The junction shows a germline mismatch at one end, possibly a read error. Here the CDR3 DNA reads TGCAGCGTCGAAGACTACAGGGGGAGCGGAGAAAAACTGTTTTTT. Amino acid sequence: CSVEDYRGSGEKLFF. The chain carries TRBV29-1 and TRBJ1-4; 8 nucleotides agree with TRBD1. The CDR3 has 15 residues. CDR1 SQVTM and CDR2 ANQGSEA come from the germline V gene.

The gene calls are TRBV3-1 (or the pseudogene TRBV3-2) and TRBJ1-2; 8 bases map to TRBD1. CDR3 length equals 15 residues. Germline V gives CDR1 LGHDT, CDR2 YNNKEL (reference sequence). The V segment lost 2 bases and the J segment 4 bases; nucleotides outside the gene matches: 6. CDR3 DNA sequence: TGTGCCAGCAGCCAAAGCAGGACAGGGAGCTATGGCTACACCTTC. It translates to CASSQSRTGSYGYTF.

The rearrangement uses TRBV11-2 and TRBJ2-5, with a weak D call TRBD2 (5 bases). The CDR3 contains 16 residues. Germline V gives CDR1 SGHAT, CDR2 FQNNGV. The V end was cut by 5 bases, the J end by 4 bases, with 20 bases between. CDR3 sequence (DNA): TGTGCCAGCAGCAGCCCTAGCTCCGGGATTCGAGAGACCCAGTACTTC. Translating it yields CASSSPSSGIRETQYF.

The V gene is TRBV29-1, the J gene TRBJ1-2, with 12 bases that match TRBD1. This CDR3 region has 15 residues. After removal of 4 bases from V and 4 bases from J, the junction contained 7 bases not matched to a gene. Germline lookup yields CDR1 SQVTM and CDR2 ANQGSEA. CDR3 coding DNA: TGCAGCGTTGGATGGGACAGGGGGCTTGGCTATGGCTACACCTTC. As protein: CSVGWDRGLGYGYTF. Filled out from reference TRBV29-1 and TRBJ1-2, the complete variable domain reads SAVISQKPSRDICQRGTSLTIQCQVDSQVTMMFWYRQQPGQSLTLIATANQGSEATYESGFVIDKFPISRPNLTFSTLTVSNMSPEDSSIYLCSVGWDRGLGYGYTFGSGTRLTVV.

The chain links TRBV4-1 to TRBJ2-1; D unclear. In germline, CDR1 is MGHRA, CDR2 YSYEKL. This CDR3 contains 13 residues. V was pared by 1 base and J by 5 bases, with 6 bases between. DNA for the CDR3: TGCGCCAGCAGCCAAGTCTCTAACAATGAGCAGTTCTTC. It translates to CASSQVSNNEQFF.

V gene TRBV21-1 combines with J gene TRBJ2-1; the table's TRBD2 call for D was not verified on the DNA. TRBV21-1 is deemed a pseudogene. The CDR3 sequence is 17 residues long. As DNA, the CDR3 is TGTGCCAGCAGCAAAGCACTTAGCGGGAGTGGGGACAATGAGCAGTTCTTC. Protein: CASSKALSGSGDNEQFF.

The gene calls are TRBV2 and TRBJ1-3, with D possibly TRBD1 on 5 matching bases. This CDR3 comprises 14 residues. The germline gives CDR1 SNHLY, CDR2 FYNNEI. The V end was cut by 3 bases, the J end by 8 bases, with 14 bases between. The CDR3 sequence: CASSDGRERHTIYF. As DNA, the CDR3 is TGTGCCAGCAGTGACGGCAGGGAAAGACACACCATATATTTT.

As DNA, the CDR3 is TGTGCCACCCACAGGGGGAAGGAGATGGCTGAAGCTTTCTTT. This gives the protein CATHRGKEMAEAFF. The chain carries TRBV6-5 and TRBJ1-1; 8 bases match TRBD1. The CDR3 has 14 residues. V was clipped by 10 bases and J by 6 bases; unmatched bases: 13. From germline, CDR1 is MNHEY and CDR2 SVGAGI.

This clone appeared once. The CDR3 region is CASSLGDRGSPLHF. Written as DNA, the CDR3 is TGTGCCAGCAGCTTGGGGGACAGGGGTTCACCCCTCCACTTT. The chain recombines TRBV5-6 with TRBJ1-6; 10 bases align to TRBD1. Germline-derived CDR1 and CDR2 are SGHDT and YYEEEE. The CDR3 extends over 14 amino acids. The V segment lost 0 bases and the J segment 9 bases; nucleotides outside the gene matches: 0.

The chain recombines TRBV5-8 with TRBJ2-7; 8 bases fit TRBD1. From germline, CDR1 is SGHTS and CDR2 YDEGEE. The CDR3 spans 16 residues. The trim removed 4 bases at V and 3 bases at J, leaving 12 bases unmatched. The CDR3 DNA follows: TGTGCCAGCAGCCGCGGAGACGGACAGGGAATCTACGAGCAGTACTTC. It translates to CASSRGDGQGIYEQYF. The full variable domain, completed using reference TRBV5-8 and TRBJ2-7, is EAGVTQSPTHLIKTRGQQATLRCSPISGHTSVYWYQQALGLGLQFLLWYDEGEERNRGNFPPRFSGRQFPNYSSELNVNALELEDSALYLCASSRGDGQGIYEQYFGPGTRLTVT.

As regards this clone: This same CDR3 is encoded by further DNA sequences in the sample. This chain connects TRBV6-5 to TRBJ1-1; D uncertain. This CDR3 is built from 13 residues. Trimming took 0 bases from V and 4 from J, leaving 6 bases between them. The V gene's germline CDR1 is MNHEY and CDR2 SVGAGI. DNA for the CDR3: TGTGCCAGCAGTTACTCCGGAGGCACTGAAGCTTTCTTT. This codes for CASSYSGGTEAFF.

The V and J genes are TRBV2 and TRBJ1-1, with TRBD1 as a possible D gene (6 bases). This CDR3 has 14 residues. Per germline, CDR1 SNHLY and CDR2 FYNNEI. V lost 7 bases, J lost 6 bases, and 18 bases lay in between. Here the CDR3 reads CASKRQEGTAEAFF. The CDR3 DNA is TGTGCCAGCAAACGACAGGAAGGGACCGCTGAAGCTTTCTTT.